The 11 T cell receptor beta chains listed next were all sequenced from one sample in a study of CD8+ T cells in alopecia areata. It was cDNA, reverse transcribed from extracted RNA, that served as the sequencing template. TCRdb's table, derived via immunoSEQ multiplex PCR, lists solely in-frame clones and lacks some. The sample includes 140,000 or so clones, 45% to 60% seen only once; the top ten take roughly 0.9%. The sequencing used CD4+ T cells sorted from blood, collected at week 0. These receptors all stem from a human donor with alopecia areata.

This clone was seen a handful of times. The chain links TRBV7-2 to TRBJ2-1; 11 positions match TRBD2. CDR1 and CDR2 (germline): SGHTA, FQGNSA. The CDR3 extends over 15 amino acids. After removal of 1 base from V and 6 bases from J, the junction contained 2 bases not matched to a gene. CDR3 sequence: CASSLVSGRANEQFF. CDR3 DNA: TGTGCCAGCAGCTTAGTTAGCGGGAGGGCCAATGAGCAGTTCTTC. Drawing the rest from reference TRBV7-2 and TRBJ2-1, the complete variable domain is GAGVSQSPSNKVTEKGKDVELRCDPISGHTALYWYRQSLGQGLEFLIYFQGNSAPDKSGLPSDRFSAERTGGSVSTLTIQRTQQEDSAVYLCASSLVSGRANEQFFGPGTRLTVL.

The chain carries TRBV5-1 and TRBJ2-7, with 13 nucleotides matching TRBD2. Trimming cost V 3 bases and J 4 bases; bases outside gene matches: 4. Germline V CDR1 and CDR2: SGHRS, YFSETQ. This CDR3 region has 15 residues. The CDR3 loop reads CASSSGLAGPYEQYF. The CDR3 DNA reads TGCGCCAGCAGCTCGGGACTAGCGGGACCGTACGAGCAGTACTTC.

The chain employs TRBV7-9 and TRBJ2-1; TRBD2 agrees at 11 bases. The CDR3 extends over 15 amino acids. V was clipped by 3 bases and J by 8 bases; unmatched bases: 6. From germline, CDR1 is SEHNR and CDR2 FQNEAQ (reference sequence). Here the CDR3 reads CASSLYSGRADEQFF. The CDR3 coding sequence is TGTGCCAGCAGCTTGTATAGCGGGAGGGCGGATGAGCAGTTCTTC.

V is TRBV5-1 and J is TRBJ2-3; weak D call: TRBD1 (6 bases). CDR1 and CDR2 from the germline V gene are SGHRS and YFSETQ. The CDR3 runs to 14 residues. V was shortened by 3 bases and J by 2 bases, with 10 bases between the two germline ends. The DNA of the CDR3 is TGCGCCAGCAGCTGGGGACACGACACAGATACGCAGTATTTT. Translated: CASSWGHDTDTQYF.

The rearrangement links TRBV29-1 to TRBJ1-1; tentatively, D is TRBD1 (6 bases). The CDR3 is 11 residues long. Per germline, CDR1 SQVTM and CDR2 ANQGSEA. V was clipped by 6 bases and J by 4 bases, with 9 bases between them. The CDR3 DNA reads as TGCAGCGTAGCAGGGGCCACTGAAGCTTTCTTT. This encodes CSVAGATEAFF.

The gene calls are TRBV11-2 and TRBJ1-3; D is undetermined. Between the trimmed V and J ends, which lost 1 base and 0 bases, there was a span of 7 bases. Germline loops: CDR1 SGHAT, CDR2 FQNNGV. The CDR3 runs 15 residues. CDR3 sequence reads: CASSLAGYSGNTIYF. CDR3 nucleotide sequence: TGTGCCAGCAGCTTAGCCGGTTACTCTGGAAACACCATATATTTT.

This rearrangement joins TRBV7-2 to TRBJ2-3, with D unclear. The CDR3 is made up of 17 amino acids. V lost 4 bases and J lost 2, with 19 bases in between. Germline V gene sequence: CDR1 SGHTA, CDR2 FQGNSA. CDR3: CASSSPDAPSPTDTQYF. The CDR3 DNA follows: TGTGCCAGCAGCTCCCCGGACGCGCCATCACCCACAGATACGCAGTATTTT.

This clone was recorded a few times. The rearrangement uses TRBV29-1 and TRBJ2-2, with 12 bases lining up with TRBD2. Germline trimming cut 7 bases from V and 4 bases from J; bases unmatched to any gene: 10. Germline CDR1 is SQVTM and CDR2 is ANQGSEA. The CDR3 is 16 residues long. The CDR3 sequence: CSATPPSGRATGELFF. Written as DNA, the CDR3 is TGCAGCGCAACACCTCCTAGCGGGAGGGCCACCGGGGAGCTGTTTTTT.

The chain combines TRBV30 with TRBJ1-2; 11 bases match TRBD1. CDR1 is GTSNPN, CDR2 SVGIG, per germline (reference sequence). J gave up 6 bases and V 8 bases, and 14 bases lay outside the gene matches. The CDR3 is made up of 15 amino acids. CDR3 protein: CAVAKGQGVSDGYTF. For the CDR3, the DNA is TGTGCCGTTGCGAAGGGACAGGGGGTTTCAGATGGCTACACCTTC.

The CDR3 is CASSPIGGAAGANVLTF. The CDR3, as DNA: TGCGCCAGCAGCCCGATAGGGGGGGCGGCCGGGGCCAACGTCCTGACTTTC. The chain employs TRBV5-1 and TRBJ2-6; possibly TRBD2 for D (7 bases). This CDR3 has 17 residues. CDR1 is SGHRS, CDR2 YFSETQ, per germline. V lost 4 bases to trimming and J lost 4 bases, with 18 bases between them.

This clone has just one count. This chain joins TRBV30 and TRBJ2-3; the D is unclear. This CDR3 is built from 12 residues. From germline, CDR1 is GTSNPN and CDR2 SVGIG (reference sequence). The ends were cut back, 4 bases at V and 5 bases at J, with 10 bases in the middle. The CDR3 is CAWNPLIDTQYF. DNA for the CDR3: TGTGCCTGGAACCCCTTAATAGATACGCAGTATTTT.